This TCR beta chain was retrieved from a study of T cell responses to AZD1222 COVID-19 vaccine. Looked up from germline, CDR1 is SGHTA and CDR2 is FQGTGA. The V and J ends lost 2 bases and 5 bases, in that order; junction bases with no gene match: 7. This CDR3 spans 16 amino acids. This clone was detected only once. The table came from immunoSEQ multiplex PCR; TCRdb's copy has only in-frame clones and leaves some out. The repertoire has 150,000 to 180,000 clones, less than 90% of them found once; the top ten carry 5.5%. The sequence derives from an adult in good health. This sample comprised peripheral blood, obtained on day 0 of MenACWY control vaccination. This chain uses TRBV7-3 with TRBJ2-3, with 10 bases that match TRBD2. CDR3 loop: CASSLQSGRAQDTQYF. CDR3 sequence (DNA): TGTGCCAGCAGCTTACAAAGCGGGAGGGCCCAAGATACGCAGTATTTT.